Below are 6 T cell receptor beta chains sequenced from a single sample in a study of shared clonotypes between healthy human individuals. Clones were sequenced by immunoSEQ multiplex PCR, and TCRdb holds only the in-frame ones, with some missing. The repertoire holds hundreds of thousands of clones, with about 85% as singletons. Sequencing used PBMCs. These receptors were collected from a woman aged 40 to 49 in good health. Some clones in this sample may be carry-over from other donors' samples.

A note on this clone: At the DNA level, this CDR3 is encoded by other sequences in the same sample as well. CDR3 loop: CASSIDRNYGYTF. Here the CDR3 DNA reads TGTGCCAGTAGTATCGACAGAAACTATGGCTACACCTTC. This chain uses TRBV19 with TRBJ1-2; tentatively, D is TRBD1 (5 bases). Germline V lookup: CDR1 LNHDA, CDR2 SQIVND (reference sequence). Trimming removed 3 bases at V and 2 bases at J, with 7 bases between. The CDR3 loop spans 13 amino acids. Full variable domain (missing parts from reference TRBV19 and TRBJ1-2): DGGITQSPKYLFRKEGQNVTLSCEQNLNHDAMYWYRQDPGQGLRLIYYSQIVNDFQKGDIAEGYSVSREKKESFPLTVTSAQKNPTAFYLCASSIDRNYGYTFGSGTRLTVV.

The chain combines TRBV28 with TRBJ2-1, with D unclear. V was trimmed by 6 bases and J by 5 bases, leaving 14 bases between them. The germline gives CDR1 MDHEN, CDR2 SYDVKM. There are 14 residues in the CDR3. The CDR3 nucleotides read TGTGCCAGCAGCCCCCCGGGCCACAACAATGAGCAGTTCTTC. Its translation is CASSPPGHNNEQFF.

This chain connects TRBV6-6 to TRBJ1-5; a possible D gene is TRBD1 (6 bases). Deletions cut 6 bases from V and 3 bases from J, with 12 bases between. Germline-derived CDR1 and CDR2 are MNHNY and SVGAGI (reference sequence). This CDR3 spans 14 amino acids. This CDR3 reads CASSMTGNNQPQHF. The DNA of the CDR3 is TGTGCCAGCAGCATGACAGGAAACAATCAGCCCCAGCATTTT.

V usage is TRBV6-1 and J usage is TRBJ2-2; 10 bases map to TRBD1. J gave up 6 bases and V 5 bases, and 6 bases lay outside the gene matches. CDR1 is MNHNS, CDR2 SASEGT, per germline. The CDR3 loop spans 15 amino acids. The CDR3 sequence is CASSPGQGLPGELFF. CDR3 in DNA: TGTGCCAGCAGTCCGGGACAGGGGTTGCCCGGGGAGCTGTTTTTT.

The rearrangement links TRBV6-5 to TRBJ1-2; tentative D call: TRBD1 (6 bases). The CDR3 is made up of 14 amino acids. Germline V CDR1 and CDR2: MNHEY, SVGAGI. Trimming removed 6 bases at V and 2 bases at J, with 13 bases between. The CDR3 here is CASRRGTYNYGYTF. The CDR3 coding sequence is TGTGCCAGCAGGAGGGGGACCTACAACTATGGCTACACCTTC.

V usage is TRBV28 and J usage is TRBJ1-1, with 8 bases lining up with TRBD1. The CDR3 totals 15 residues. J gave up 4 bases and V 4 bases, and 8 bases lay outside the gene matches. The V gene's germline CDR1 is MDHEN and CDR2 SYDVKM. CDR3 protein: CASSSPWTGTTEAFF. In nucleotides, the CDR3 is TGTGCCAGCAGTTCCCCCTGGACAGGGACCACTGAAGCTTTCTTT.